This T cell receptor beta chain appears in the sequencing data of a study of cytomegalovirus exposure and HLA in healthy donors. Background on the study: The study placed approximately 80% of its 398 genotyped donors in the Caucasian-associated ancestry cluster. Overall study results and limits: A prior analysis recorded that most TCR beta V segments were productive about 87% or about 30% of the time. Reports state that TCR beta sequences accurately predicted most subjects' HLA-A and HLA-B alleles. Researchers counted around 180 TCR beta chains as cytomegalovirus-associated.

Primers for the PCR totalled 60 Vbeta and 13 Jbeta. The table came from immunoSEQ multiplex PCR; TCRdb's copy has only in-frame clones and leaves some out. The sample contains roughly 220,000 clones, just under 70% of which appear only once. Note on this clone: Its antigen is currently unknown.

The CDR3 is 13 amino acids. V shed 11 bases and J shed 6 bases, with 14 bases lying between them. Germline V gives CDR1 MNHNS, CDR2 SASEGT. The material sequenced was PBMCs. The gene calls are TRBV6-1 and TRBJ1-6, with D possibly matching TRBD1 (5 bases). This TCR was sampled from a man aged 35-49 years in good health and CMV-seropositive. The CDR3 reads CAEAGPLNSPLHF. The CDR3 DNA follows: TGTGCCGAGGCAGGGCCCCTTAATTCACCCCTCCACTTT.